The rows below give T cell receptor beta chains drawn from one sample of a study of early T cells in non-severe SARS-CoV-2 infection. One entry per CDR3 protein, called by TCRdb with MiXCR from the 5' RACE reads. The repertoire holds tens of thousands of distinct CDR3 sequences, roughly a tenth seen once, with around 8.6% in the top ten. Sample: whole blood. The receptors stem from an adult who was a healthcare worker with PCR-confirmed SARS-CoV-2 infection or an uninfected control (not recorded which). CDR3s include the opening cysteine and the closing phenylalanine or tryptophan. The D gene is left open where the match is weak. Only some rows state a clone size, as once, few, many or a class for expanded clones.

TRBV5-1,TRBJ2-7,many,TRBD1,CASSSTPDRNYEQYF,TGCGCCAGCAGCTCAACGCCGGACAGGAATTACGAGCAGTACTTC
TRBV20-1,TRBJ1-3,-,-,CSVPGPIF,TGCAGTGTACCGGGACCGATTTTT
TRBV3-1,TRBJ2-5,-,-,CASSQDQGTQYF,TGTGCCAGCAGCCAAGACCAGGGAACCCAGTACTTC
TRBV6-2/TRBV6-3,TRBJ2-2,many,-,CASSYPGELFF,TGTGCCAGCAGTTATCCCGGGGAGCTGTTTTTT
TRBV2,TRBJ1-1,many,-,CASSQGLNTEAFF,TGTGCCAGCAGTCAGGGACTGAACACTGAAGCTTTCTTT
TRBV15,TRBJ1-5,many,-,CATSRDDGRVYNQPQHF,TGTGCCACCAGCAGAGATGATGGAAGGGTTTACAATCAGCCCCAGCATTTT
TRBV19,TRBJ2-3,many,-,CASSLDRDTQYF,TGTGCCAGTAGCCTAGACAGGGATACGCAGTATTTT
TRBV6-6,TRBJ1-3,few,TRBD1,CASSYPPTGTGNTIYF,TGTGCCAGCAGTTACCCACCGACAGGGACTGGAAACACCATATATTTT
TRBV3-1,TRBJ2-5,-,-,CASSQVVGKAQYF,TGTGCCAGCAGCCAAGTGGTCGGAAAGGCCCAGTACTTC
TRBV18,TRBJ2-7,many,-,CASSGGLYEQYF,TGTGCCAGCTCGGGTGGGCTTTACGAGCAGTACTTC
TRBV4-2,TRBJ2-2,many,TRBD2,CASSQDGLAGEAGELFF,TGTGCCAGCAGCCAAGATGGGCTAGCGGGAGAGGCGGGGGAGCTGTTTTTT
TRBV5-1,TRBJ2-1,many,-,CASSLGGYNEQFF,TGCGCCAGCAGCTTGGGGGGCTACAATGAGCAGTTCTTC
TRBV4-1,TRBJ1-2,-,-,CASSQGVGGGYTF,TGCGCCAGCAGCCAAGGAGTAGGGGGTGGCTACACCTTC
TRBV11-3,TRBJ2-5,many,-,CASSSGETQYF,TGTGCCAGCAGCTCGGGGGAGACCCAGTACTTC
TRBV7-8,TRBJ2-5,-,-,CASSLVLARQETQYF,TGTGCCAGCAGCTTAGTGTTAGCGCGTCAAGAGACCCAGTACTTC
TRBV7-2,TRBJ2-3,many,TRBD2,CASSLLAGPTDTQYF,TGTGCCAGCAGCTTGCTAGCGGGGCCCACAGATACGCAGTATTTT
TRBV7-2,TRBJ2-3,many,TRBD2,CASSLVGGRARTDTQYF,TGTGCCAGCAGCTTAGTCGGAGGGAGGGCCCGCACAGATACGCAGTATTTT
TRBV4-2,TRBJ2-7,many,TRBD2,CASSQELAGPPYEQYF,TGTGCCAGCAGCCAAGAGCTAGCGGGACCACCCTACGAGCAGTACTTC
TRBV18,TRBJ2-6,many,-,CASSAMGVEANVLTF,TGTGCCAGCTCAGCTATGGGGGTGGAGGCCAACGTCCTGACTTTC
TRBV5-1,TRBJ2-1,many,TRBD2,CASSPSGFSGFNNEQFF,TGCGCCAGCAGCCCCTCGGGGTTTAGCGGGTTTAACAATGAGCAGTTCTTC
TRBV7-8,TRBJ2-7,many,-,CASSEKVWEQYF,TGTGCCAGCAGCGAAAAAGTGTGGGAGCAGTACTTC
TRBV7-8,TRBJ1-6,-,-,CASSLGAGNNSPLHF,TGTGCCAGCAGCCTGGGGGCCGGGAATAATTCACCCCTCCACTTT
TRBV12-3/TRBV12-4,TRBJ1-1,-,-,CASSLRQGLGYTEAFF,TGTGCCAGCAGTTTACGGCAGGGTTTAGGGTACACTGAAGCTTTCTTT
TRBV20-1,TRBJ2-2,many,-,CSALPGAAGELFF,TGCAGTGCCCTTCCGGGGGCAGCCGGGGAGCTGTTTTTT
TRBV11-2,TRBJ1-4,-,TRBD1,CASSYGLRGHEKLFF,TGTGCCAGCAGCTACGGACTCAGGGGGCATGAAAAACTGTTTTTT
TRBV27,TRBJ2-7,-,-,CASRERVYSYEQYF,TGTGCCAGCAGAGAGCGGGTTTACTCCTACGAGCAGTACTTC
TRBV24-1,TRBJ2-1,few,TRBD1,CATSDLGRDRNDEQFF,TGTGCCACCAGTGATTTGGGACGGGACAGGAACGATGAGCAGTTCTTC
TRBV4-2,TRBJ2-5,-,-,CASSQDRHGETQYF,TGTGCCAGCAGCCAAGATCGACATGGGGAGACCCAGTACTTC
TRBV3-1,TRBJ2-2,few,-,CASSRSIPTGELFF,TGTGCCAGCAGCCGAAGTATTCCCACCGGGGAGCTGTTTTTT
TRBV7-8,TRBJ2-7,many,TRBD2,CASSFRLAGFYEQYF,TGTGCCAGCAGCTTTAGACTAGCGGGGTTCTACGAGCAGTACTTC
TRBV7-2,TRBJ2-7,many,TRBD2,CASSLRDRREEYF,TGTGCCAGCAGCTTAAGAGATAGGCGGGAGGAGTACTTC
TRBV20-1,TRBJ1-6,few,TRBD1,CSASRDSYYNSPLHF,TGCAGTGCTAGCCGGGACAGCTACTATAATTCACCCCTCCACTTT
TRBV6-6,TRBJ2-1,many,-,CASSYSLGDNEQFF,TGTGCCAGCAGTTACTCTTTGGGGGACAATGAGCAGTTCTTC
TRBV19,TRBJ2-6,many,TRBD1,CASSPWAGGSGANVLTF,TGTGCCAGTAGTCCCTGGGCAGGGGGCTCTGGGGCCAACGTCCTGACTTTC
TRBV4-1,TRBJ2-7,many,TRBD1,CASSQVEGQGYEQYF,TGCGCCAGCAGCCAAGTAGAGGGACAGGGGTACGAGCAGTACTTC
TRBV2,TRBJ1-1,-,-,CASSDGANTEAFF,TGTGCCAGCAGTGACGGCGCGAACACTGAAGCTTTCTTT
TRBV7-3,TRBJ2-1,many,TRBD1,CASSLAGGNEQFF,TGTGCCAGCAGCCTGGCAGGGGGCAATGAGCAGTTCTTC
TRBV7-3,TRBJ2-7,-,-,CASSLNIPGAYEQYF,TGTGCCAGCAGCTTAAACATTCCGGGAGCCTACGAGCAGTACTTC
TRBV11-2,TRBJ2-1,few,-,CASSLEFIQGGVGFF,TGTGCCAGCAGCTTAGAATTCATCCAGGGCGGAGTAGGGTTCTTC
TRBV7-7,TRBJ2-1,-,TRBD2,CASSLASGAYNEQFF,TGTGCTAGCAGCCTAGCAAGCGGGGCCTACAATGAGCAGTTCTTC
TRBV27,TRBJ2-3,many,TRBD1,CASSPADRGTTDTQYF,TGTGCCAGCAGTCCCGCGGACAGGGGAACCACAGATACGCAGTATTTT
TRBV9,TRBJ2-1,few,-,CASNPGSGDEQFF,TGTGCCAGCAACCCGGGTTCTGGCGATGAGCAGTTCTTC